The 19 T cell receptor beta chains presented below share a single source sample, sequenced in a study of OX40 agonist ivuxolimab in advanced cancers. The receptor library was made with the immunoSEQ multiplex PCR assay. What TCRdb holds here is the immuneACCESS table cut down to in-frame rearrangements. Part of the clones is not present; checked against another copy, under half of the missing clones reflect an unresolved V gene, and the others are unexplained. The sample data list just over 80,000 clones, and around 90% of these were observed just once. Of the sample, over 0.25% falls within the top ten clones. This specimen was CD4+ or CD8+ T cells sorted from blood, taken in a trial of the OX40 agonist ivuxolimab. These TCRs come from an adult with an advanced solid tumor such as melanoma, head and neck, liver or kidney cancer.

This clone was detected only once. The chain carries TRBV7-9 and TRBJ1-1, with a weak D call TRBD1 (5 bases). Trimming stripped 3 bases from V and 1 base from J, with 9 bases between. This CDR3 spans 14 amino acids. CDR1 is SEHNR, CDR2 FQNEAQ, per germline (reference sequence). CDR3 region: CASSFGRANTEAFF. CDR3 in DNA: TGTGCCAGCAGCTTTGGCAGGGCGAACACTGAAGCTTTCTTT. Full variable domain (outside the CDR3, taken from reference TRBV7-9 and TRBJ1-1): DTGVSQNPRHKITKRGQNVTFRCDPISEHNRLYWYRQTLGQGPEFLTYFQNEAQLEKSRLLSDRFSAERPKGSFSTLEIQRTEQGDSAMYLCASSFGRANTEAFFGQGTRLTVV.

The J gene is TRBJ1-6, the V gene TRBV6-6, with a weak D call TRBD1 (5 bases). This CDR3 comprises 11 residues. The germline gives CDR1 MNHNY, CDR2 SVGAGI (reference sequence). V was pared by 8 bases and J by 10 bases, with 9 bases between. The CDR3 protein is CASSGDSPLHF. For the CDR3, the DNA is TGTGCCAGCTCGGGGGACTCACCCCTCCACTTT.

The gene calls are TRBV2 and TRBJ2-5, with unresolved D. CDR1 is SNHLY and CDR2 is FYNNEI in the germline V gene. CDR3 length equals 12 residues. The germline V and J ends were trimmed by 5 bases and 5 bases, with 9 bases remaining between them. The CDR3 DNA reads TGTGCCAGCAGTCCTCCAGCGGAGACCCAGTACTTC. Protein sequence: CASSPPAETQYF.

V is TRBV11-2 and J is TRBJ2-5, with D possibly being TRBD1 or TRBD2 (6 bases each). This CDR3 has 15 residues. Trimming removed 1 base at V and 5 bases at J, with 14 bases between. The germline V gene encodes CDR1 SGHAT and CDR2 FQNNGV. CDR3 residues: CASSLVVGGMETQYF. DNA for the CDR3: TGTGCCAGCAGCTTAGTTGTGGGGGGCATGGAGACCCAGTACTTC. Looking up the rest from reference TRBV11-2 and TRBJ2-5 gives the full variable domain: EAGVAQSPRYKIIEKRQSVAFWCNPISGHATLYWYQQILGQGPKLLIQFQNNGVVDDSQLPKDRFSAERLKGVDSTLKIQPAKLEDSAVYLCASSLVVGGMETQYFGPGTRLLVL.

This sequence joins TRBV7-9 and TRBJ2-5, with 9 bases identical to TRBD2. The germline CDR1 and CDR2 sequences are SEHNR and FQNEAQ (reference sequence). Losses at the gene ends were 5 bases for V and 4 bases for J; bases not matched to a gene: 8. CDR3 size: 15 residues. The CDR3 sequence is CASSRGTSPRETQYF. The CDR3 coding sequence is TGTGCCAGCAGCCGCGGGACTAGCCCTAGAGAGACCCAGTACTTC.

The chain employs TRBV7-2 and TRBJ2-1; 7 nucleotides match TRBD1. CDR3 size: 16 residues. In germline, CDR1 is SGHTA, CDR2 FQGNSA. The V segment lost 3 bases and the J segment 7 bases; nucleotides outside the gene matches: 12. The CDR3 sequence: CASSFSGTVGTNEQFF. The CDR3 DNA sequence: TGTGCCAGCAGCTTTTCCGGGACAGTCGGGACAAATGAGCAGTTCTTC.

This sequence joins TRBV18 and TRBJ2-1; D call uncertain. CDR3 length equals 12 residues. Germline V gene sequence: CDR1 KGHSH, CDR2 LQKENI. Deletions cut 2 bases from V and 6 bases from J, with 5 bases between. CDR3 loop: CASSPSTNEQFF. CDR3 sequence (DNA): TGTGCCAGCTCACCATCTACCAATGAGCAGTTCTTC.

This chain connects TRBV18 to TRBJ2-5, with D possibly being TRBD1 or TRBD2 (5 bases each). Gene TRBJ2-7 matches the end of the DNA better, so the J call may be wrong. Looked up from germline, CDR1 is KGHSH and CDR2 is LQKENI. The CDR3 is 17 residues long. This CDR3 is CASSPALGVGVLYEQYF. The CDR3 DNA reads as TGTGCCAGCTCACCAGCCCTCGGTGTGGGGGTATTGTACGAGCAGTACTTC.

This clone has just one count. V gene TRBV5-6 combines with J gene TRBJ1-1; D is uncertain. This CDR3 spans 12 amino acids. Germline CDR1 and CDR2: SGHDT and YYEEEE. Trimming left V 5 bases short and J 0 bases short, with 5 bases between. The CDR3 loop reads CASSWMNTEAFF. For the CDR3, the DNA is TGTGCCAGCAGTTGGATGAACACTGAAGCTTTCTTT. Combining the CDR3 with reference TRBV5-6 and TRBJ1-1 gives the whole variable domain DAGVTQSPTHLIKTRGQQVTLRCSPKSGHDTVSWYQQALGQGPQFIFQYYEEEERQRGNFPDRFSGHQFPNYSSELNVNALLLGDSALYLCASSWMNTEAFFGQGTRLTVV.

The V and J genes are TRBV7-7 and TRBJ2-4; weak D call: TRBD1 (6 bases). Germline values: CDR1 SSHAT, CDR2 FNYEAQ (reference sequence). V lost 2 bases and J lost 4, with 15 bases in between. The CDR3 covers 16 residues. The CDR3 spells CASSLKSYRVKNIQYF. DNA of the CDR3: TGTGCCAGCAGCTTAAAATCTTACAGGGTGAAAAACATTCAGTACTTC.

Comments on this clone: Other nucleotide sequences from this sample produce the same CDR3. CDR3 nucleotides: TGTGCCAGCTCACCAATTGGATCCACAGATACGCAGTATTTT. Translation gives CASSPIGSTDTQYF. The gene calls are TRBV18 and TRBJ2-3; unclear D gene. This CDR3 contains 14 residues. Trimming removed 2 bases at V and 2 bases at J, with 8 bases between. Per the germline V gene, CDR1 is KGHSH and CDR2 is LQKENI.

The rearrangement links TRBV6-1 to TRBJ1-2; weak D call: TRBD1 (6 bases). V dropped 6 bases and J dropped 6 bases, with 11 bases sitting between them. Looked up from germline, CDR1 is MNHNS and CDR2 is SASEGT. There are 12 residues in the CDR3. CDR3 protein: CASRLQGDGYTF. CDR3 coding DNA: TGTGCCAGCAGGCTACAGGGTGATGGCTACACCTTC.

This clone was found a few times. V and J are TRBV6-1 and TRBJ1-5, with a possible D match to TRBD1 (6 bases). The CDR3 sequence is 14 residues long. The V end was cut by 7 bases, the J end by 7 bases, with 17 bases between. The germline V gene has CDR1 MNHNS and CDR2 SASEGT. The CDR3, as DNA: TGTGCCAGCACCCAAAGGGGGGGAAGGCAGCCCCAGCATTTT. Residues: CASTQRGGRQPQHF.

The chain has TRBV30 and TRBJ2-1, with 11 bases aligning to TRBD2. This CDR3 is 16 amino acids long. The trim removed 5 bases at V and 4 bases at J, leaving 10 bases unmatched. Germline-derived CDR1 and CDR2 are GTSNPN and SVGIG (reference sequence). The CDR3 coding sequence is TGTGCCTGGGGACTAGCGGGTCTCAGTCTTTACAATGAGCAGTTCTTC. Encoded protein: CAWGLAGLSLYNEQFF.

This chain connects TRBV5-4 to TRBJ2-5; D might be TRBD1 or TRBD2, each matching 5 bases. V was cut by 3 bases and J by 7 bases, with 19 bases left in between. CDR1 is SGHNT, CDR2 YYREEE, per germline (reference sequence). The length of the CDR3 is 15 residues. CDR3 loop: CASSSPPDGTGTQYF. DNA of the CDR3: TGTGCCAGCAGCTCGCCCCCCGATGGGACGGGGACCCAGTACTTC.

V gene TRBV18 combines with J gene TRBJ2-1, with TRBD1 matching 9 bases. V was clipped by 6 bases and J by 8 bases; unmatched bases: 14. Germline values: CDR1 KGHSH, CDR2 LQKENI. This CDR3 has 16 residues. CDR3 in DNA: TGTGCCAGCTCCCTCTTAGGGACAGGGAACGGAGATGAGCAGTTCTTC. This gives the protein CASSLLGTGNGDEQFF.

The chain links TRBV14 to TRBJ2-3; 8 bases line up with TRBD2. After removal of 4 bases from V and 5 bases from J, the junction contained 8 bases not matched to a gene. Germline V gene sequence: CDR1 SGHDN, CDR2 FVKESK. This CDR3 has 15 residues. This chain's CDR3 is CASSPIGGGVDTQYF. CDR3 nucleotide sequence: TGTGCCAGCAGCCCCATCGGGGGGGGTGTAGATACGCAGTATTTT.

The V and J genes are TRBV5-1 and TRBJ2-7; tentatively, D is TRBD2 (6 bases). The germline CDR1 and CDR2 sequences are SGHRS and YFSETQ. This CDR3 contains 15 residues. Trimming removed 0 bases from V and 2 bases from J, with 12 bases in between. For the CDR3, the DNA is TGCGCCAGCAGCTTGGACGGGGGTCCCGCCTACGAGCAGTACGTC. It specifies CASSLDGGPAYEQYV.

The V call is TRBV6-5, the J call TRBJ2-5, with D perhaps TRBD1 (6 bases). Germline values: CDR1 MNHEY, CDR2 SVGAGI. This CDR3 is 15 amino acids long. Trimming shortened V by 4 bases and J by 4 bases, and 16 bases separated the two germline ends. CDR3: CASSSQSTGRETQYF. The DNA for the CDR3 is TGTGCCAGCAGTTCCCAATCGACAGGAAGAGAGACCCAGTACTTC.